These 13 T cell receptor beta chains were all obtained from the same sample, sequenced in a study of blood T cell repertoires in COVID-19. Assay used: immunoSEQ multiplex PCR; TCRdb lists only in-frame clones, some missing. The profile shows fewer than 500,000 clones, roughly 90% of them singletons. The sample was PBMCs or T cells enriched from blood (not recorded which). These receptors were taken from a woman in her twenties or thirties with acute COVID-19.

This rearrangement joins TRBV27 to TRBJ1-1, with D possibly TRBD1 on 5 matching bases. The ends were cut back, 5 bases at V and 0 bases at J, with 13 bases in the middle. In germline, CDR1 is MNHEY, CDR2 SMNVEV (reference sequence). The CDR3 extends over 15 amino acids. The CDR3 protein is CASSPLGGVNTEAFF. The CDR3 DNA reads TGTGCCAGCAGTCCGTTGGGGGGGGTGAACACTGAAGCTTTCTTT.

The chain links TRBV27 to TRBJ1-2, with D possibly being TRBD1 (5 bases). V lost 10 bases, J lost 4 bases, and 13 bases lay in between. The CDR3 is 12 amino acids. Germline CDR1 MNHEY, CDR2 SMNVEV (reference sequence). The CDR3 sequence: CATPWGSYGYTF. As DNA, the CDR3 is TGTGCCACCCCATGGGGCTCCTATGGCTACACCTTC.

The chain links TRBV3-1 (or the pseudogene TRBV3-2) to TRBJ1-3, with 7 bases matching TRBD1. The CDR3 covers 16 residues. With V trimmed by 6 bases and J by 0 bases, 8 bases remained unmatched. Germline CDR1 LGHDT, CDR2 YNNKEL (reference sequence). In nucleotides, the CDR3 is TGTGCCAGCAGTAAAACAGGGGCCAGCTCTGGAAACACCATATATTTT. As protein: CASSKTGASSGNTIYF.

The CDR3 loop is CASSSRQSGELFF. The CDR3 DNA reads TGTGCCAGCAGCTCCCGACAGTCCGGGGAGCTGTTTTTT. This chain joins TRBV7-2 and TRBJ2-2, with D possibly being TRBD1 (5 bases). V lost 4 bases and J 6 bases, leaving 9 bases between the germline ends. Germline lookup yields CDR1 SGHTA and CDR2 FQGNSA. CDR3 length: 13 residues.

This chain connects TRBV7-9 to TRBJ2-1; 8 nucleotides agree with TRBD2. Germline CDR1 SEHNR, CDR2 FQNEAQ (reference sequence). The CDR3 spans 16 residues. The V and J ends lost 5 bases and 0 bases, in that order; junction bases with no gene match: 6. CDR3 in amino acids: CASSPGGRGSYNEQFF. DNA for the CDR3: TGTGCCAGCAGCCCGGGGGGGCGCGGCTCCTACAATGAGCAGTTCTTC. The whole variable domain, filled in from reference TRBV7-9 and TRBJ2-1, reads DTGVSQNPRHKITKRGQNVTFRCDPISEHNRLYWYRQTLGQGPEFLTYFQNEAQLEKSRLLSDRFSAERPKGSFSTLEIQRTEQGDSAMYLCASSPGGRGSYNEQFFGPGTRLTVL.

The gene calls are TRBV3-1 (or the pseudogene TRBV3-2) and TRBJ1-2; 7 bases agree with TRBD1. This CDR3 comprises 14 residues. Germline V gene lookup returns CDR1 LGHDT and CDR2 YNNKEL (reference sequence). V lost 0 bases, J lost 8 bases, and 6 bases stayed unmatched. Here the CDR3 DNA reads TGTGCCAGCAGCCAAGATTGGGACAGATACGGCTACACCTTC. Translated, it gives CASSQDWDRYGYTF.

In the case of this clone: Other DNA variants within this sample encode the same CDR3. The rearrangement uses TRBV5-1 and TRBJ2-1; 9 bases are shared with TRBD2. The length of the CDR3 is 14 residues. Looked up from germline, CDR1 is SGHRS and CDR2 is YFSETQ. Germline trimming cut 2 bases from V and 5 bases from J; bases unmatched to any gene: 2. Here the CDR3 DNA reads TGCGCCAGCAGCTTAGCGGGGGGAGACAATGAGCAGTTCTTC. It encodes CASSLAGGDNEQFF.

This clone was seen only once. The V and J genes are TRBV6-1 and TRBJ2-2, with a possible D match to TRBD2 (5 bases). The CDR3 is 14 residues long. In germline, CDR1 is MNHNS, CDR2 SASEGT. The ends were cut back, 1 base at V and 6 bases at J, with 9 bases in the middle. CDR3 sequence: CASSEGGGPGELFF. The CDR3 DNA sequence: TGTGCCAGCAGTGAAGGTGGAGGCCCCGGGGAGCTGTTTTTT.

The chain employs TRBV5-1 and TRBJ2-7; the D gene is possibly TRBD1 (7 bases). With 3 bases removed from V and 5 bases from J, the gap between germline ends came to 15 bases. The CDR3 contains 14 residues. Germline CDR1 reads SGHRS; CDR2 reads YFSETQ. CDR3 sequence reads: CASSSIQGGHEQYF. DNA for the CDR3: TGCGCCAGCAGCTCCATTCAGGGGGGACACGAGCAGTACTTC.

This sequence joins TRBV3-1 (or the pseudogene TRBV3-2) and TRBJ1-2, with TRBD1 as a possible D gene (5 bases). Germline values: CDR1 LGHDT, CDR2 YNNKEL (reference sequence). The CDR3 is 16 amino acids. V was trimmed by 0 bases and J by 5 bases, leaving 16 bases between them. Here the CDR3 reads CASSQDRTNIPYGYTF. The CDR3 bases are TGTGCCAGCAGCCAAGATAGGACAAATATTCCGTATGGCTACACCTTC.

This chain uses TRBV7-6 with TRBJ1-4, with D unclear. The V end lost 6 bases, the J end lost 0 bases, and 8 bases lay between the germline ends. This CDR3 has 14 residues. Germline lookup yields CDR1 SGHVS and CDR2 FNYEAQ. The CDR3 spells CASRRSATNEKLFF. CDR3 nucleotide sequence: TGTGCCAGCAGACGTAGTGCAACTAATGAAAAACTGTTTTTT.

The chain combines TRBV12-3 or TRBV12-4 with TRBJ2-1; D perhaps matches TRBD2 (7 bases). The CDR3 runs to 13 residues. Trimming left V 6 bases short and J 12 bases short, with 18 bases between. The CDR3 DNA is TGTGCCAGCAGCCAACTGGGGGGGCCGCGGCAGTTCTTC. It is translated as CASSQLGGPRQFF.

V is TRBV28 and J is TRBJ2-4, with TRBD1 matching 9 bases. CDR1 and CDR2 (germline): MDHEN, SYDVKM. The J segment lost 1 base and the V segment lost 5 bases, leaving 6 bases of the junction unmatched. The CDR3 has 16 residues. CDR3 sequence: CASSPEQGAAKNIQYF. DNA for the CDR3: TGTGCCAGCAGTCCAGAACAGGGGGCGGCCAAAAACATTCAGTACTTC.